Each of the 3 T cell receptor beta chains below was sequenced from the same sample in a study of shared clonotypes between healthy human individuals. Method: immunoSEQ multiplex PCR; TCRdb's copy keeps in-frame clones and lacks some. The repertoire holds 950,000 to 1,300,000 clones, with approximately 76% as singletons. The sample taken for sequencing was memory CD4+ T cells sorted from blood. Subset noted: CD45RA-negative fraction. All receptors come from a man younger than 30 in good health.

The V and J genes are TRBV10-3 and TRBJ2-1; 12 bases are a match to TRBD2. This CDR3 has 15 residues. Trimming at V came to 6 bases and at J to 8 bases, leaving 8 bases not matched to a gene. The germline V gene has CDR1 ENHRY and CDR2 SYGVKD. The CDR3 sequence is CAISATSGSGYEQFF. CDR3 coding DNA: TGTGCCATCAGCGCGACTAGCGGGAGTGGGTATGAGCAGTTCTTC.

On this clone itself: A single base separates this from a much larger clone, so it may be a read error. Other DNA sequences in this sample translate to the same CDR3. CDR3 loop: CASSLSETQYF. DNA for the CDR3: TGTGCCAGCAGTTTATCGGAGACCCAGTACTTC. The V gene is TRBV27, the J gene TRBJ2-5; no clear D gene. Per germline, CDR1 MNHEY and CDR2 SMNVEV (reference sequence). Trimming pared 0 bases from V and 5 bases from J, leaving 1 base between. The CDR3 length is 11 residues.

The sample holds one count of this clone. The chain employs TRBV7-9 and TRBJ2-1; 9 bases align to TRBD2. The CDR3 is 14 amino acids. CDR1 and CDR2 from the germline V gene are SEHNR and FQNEAQ (reference sequence). Germline trimming cut 4 bases from V and 6 bases from J; bases unmatched to any gene: 4. The CDR3 loop is CASSWGAGGNEQFF. Here the CDR3 DNA reads TGTGCCAGCAGCTGGGGAGCGGGAGGCAATGAGCAGTTCTTC.